The clone carrying this T cell receptor beta chain appeared many times. This specimen comes from a study of blood T cell repertoires in COVID-19. Study-level background: The origin of the acute and convalescent COVID-19 samples was the United States, Italy and Spain. The cDNA or gDNA used as material had been derived from T cells, B-cell-depleted T cells, or PBMCs.

The V end lost 4 bases, the J end lost 0 bases, and 10 bases lay between the germline ends. Germline assignment: CDR1 SGDLS and CDR2 YYNGEE. The CDR3 has 14 residues. Authors' data handling: Amplifying reference gene primers gave estimates of nucleated cell counts. TCRdb's copy holds only in-frame clones and misses some; the assay was immunoSEQ multiplex PCR. V and J calls and clone size come straight from that table; D and trimming were deduced from the DNA. The sample contains roughly 250,000 clones, 82% of which appear only once. This chain joins TRBV9 and TRBJ1-2, with a weak D call TRBD1 (6 bases). This receptor was obtained from a woman of 80 years or more with active or convalescent COVID-19. Sequencing was performed on peripheral blood. The CDR3 DNA sequence: TGTGCCAGCAGCAACAGGGAAACTAACTATGGCTACACCTTC. Translated, it gives CASSNRETNYGYTF.